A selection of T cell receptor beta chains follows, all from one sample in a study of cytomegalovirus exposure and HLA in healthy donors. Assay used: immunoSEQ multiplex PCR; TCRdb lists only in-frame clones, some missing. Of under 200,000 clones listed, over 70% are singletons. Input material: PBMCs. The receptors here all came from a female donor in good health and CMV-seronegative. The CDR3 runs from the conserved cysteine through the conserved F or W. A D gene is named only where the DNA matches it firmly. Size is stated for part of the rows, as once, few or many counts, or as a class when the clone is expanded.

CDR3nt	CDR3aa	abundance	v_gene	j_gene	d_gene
TGTGCCAGCAGCTTGAGGGTATCGGGGTATGACTACACCTTC	CASSLRVSGYDYTF	-	TRBV5-6	TRBJ1-2	-
TGCGCCAGCAGCTCGACTACGTACAATGAGCAGTTCTTC	CASSSTTYNEQFF	-	TRBV5-1	TRBJ2-1	-
TGCGCCAGCAGCCGGTGGGGCGAAAGCTATGGCTACACCTTC	CASSRWGESYGYTF	-	TRBV4-3	TRBJ1-2	-
TGTGCCAGCAGTAGAAATCCAGGGGGCGCGGACACTGAAGCTTTCTTT	CASSRNPGGADTEAFF	-	TRBV7-3	TRBJ1-1	TRBD1
TGTGCCAGTAGTATTGGAACTCGGGGGAAAGAGACCCAGTACTTC	CASSIGTRGKETQYF	-	TRBV19	TRBJ2-5	-
TGTGCCAGCAGTTACTCCGCGACAGGGGAAACCTACGAGCATTACTTC	CASSYSATGETYEHYF	-	TRBV6-5	TRBJ2-7	TRBD1
TGTGCCAGCAGCTGGACTAGCGGGGGGGCTGGTGAGCAGTTCTTC	CASSWTSGGAGEQFF	-	TRBV5-4	TRBJ2-1	TRBD2
TGTGCCAGCATCCCCTCCACAGGGTTCTCCTACGAGCAGTACTTC	CASIPSTGFSYEQYF	-	TRBV28	TRBJ2-7	-
TGTGCCAGCAGTTTGACAGGGCGATACGAGCAGTACTTC	CASSLTGRYEQYF	-	TRBV28	TRBJ2-7	TRBD1
TGTGCCAGCAGCGTGGGGACAGGGGGTAGATATGGCTACACCTTC	CASSVGTGGRYGYTF	few	TRBV5-4	TRBJ1-2	TRBD1
TGTGCCAGTAAGGGCGGGGGGGAAGAGTTCTTC	CASKGGGEEFF	few	TRBV19	TRBJ2-1	TRBD2
TGTGCCAGTAGTATGGACAGGGAGAGGACTGAAGCTTTCTTT	CASSMDRERTEAFF	few	TRBV19	TRBJ1-1	TRBD1
TGTGCCAGCAGCACATCCGGGACTAGCGGGCCTGCGTACTTC	CASSTSGTSGPAYF	-	TRBV11-2	TRBJ2-7	TRBD2
TGTGCCAGCAGCTCCACTTTCAGGGGCACCTACGAGCAGTACTTC	CASSSTFRGTYEQYF	-	TRBV7-9	TRBJ2-7	-
TGTGCCAGCATGGACAGGGCTTTACCCCTCACCTATGGCTACACCTTC	CASMDRALPLTYGYTF	few	TRBV5-8	TRBJ1-2	TRBD1
TGCAGCGTCCAGGGCAGTCTACACACCGGGGAGCTGTTTTTT	CSVQGSLHTGELFF	once	TRBV29-1	TRBJ2-2	-
TGTGCCAGCAGCCCCCCGACAGGCTCCCCGTCCTACGAGCAGTACTTC	CASSPPTGSPSYEQYF	-	TRBV7-9	TRBJ2-7	-
TGCGCCAGCAGCTTCGGGACTAGCGGTTCCACAGATACGCAGTATTTT	CASSFGTSGSTDTQYF	-	TRBV5-1	TRBJ2-3	TRBD2
TGTGCCAGCAGTTTGGGACTAACCTCCTACGAGCAGTACTTC	CASSLGLTSYEQYF	-	TRBV27	TRBJ2-7	TRBD2
TGTGCCTGCAGGGACTATAACTATGGCTACACCTTC	CACRDYNYGYTF	-	TRBV30	TRBJ1-2	-
TGTGCCAGCAACGTGCCGGGACTAGCTTCATACGAGCAGTACTTC	CASNVPGLASYEQYF	-	TRBV28	TRBJ2-7	TRBD2
TGTGCCTGGACCCCCGCCGGACAGGGGGCGCGGGGCTACACCTTC	CAWTPAGQGARGYTF	-	TRBV30	TRBJ1-2	TRBD1
TGTGCCAGCAGCGTAGTCGCGGTGCCTGAAGCTTTCTTT	CASSVVAVPEAFF	-	TRBV9	TRBJ1-1	-
TGCGCCAGCAGAACAGGGTTCATGGAGAATTCACCCCTCCACTTT	CASRTGFMENSPLHF	few	TRBV5-1	TRBJ1-6	-
TGTGCCAGCAGTCTAGACAGCGGGGAAGTATCAGATACGCAGTATTTT	CASSLDSGEVSDTQYF	-	TRBV7-6	TRBJ2-3	TRBD2
TGTGCCAGCAGCCTCCAACAGGGACCCTACGAGCAGTACTTC	CASSLQQGPYEQYF	-	TRBV5-5	TRBJ2-7	-
TGTGCCAGCAGTCTAAGATCGTACAGGGAACACGAGCAGTACTTC	CASSLRSYREHEQYF	-	TRBV28	TRBJ2-7	-
TGTGCCAGTAGTACCCCGGGGAGTCAAGAGACCCAGTACTTC	CASSTPGSQETQYF	-	TRBV19	TRBJ2-5	-
TGTGCCAGCAGCCAACAGGGGTTCGGTTACGAGCAGTACTTC	CASSQQGFGYEQYF	-	TRBV4-2	TRBJ2-7	-
TGTGCCTGGAGAACGACAGGAGGGAACACCGGGGAGCTGTTTTTT	CAWRTTGGNTGELFF	-	TRBV30	TRBJ2-2	-
TGTGCCAGCAGCCTCTACGAGCAGTACTTC	CASSLYEQYF	-	TRBV28	TRBJ2-7	-
TGTGCCAGCAGCGTAGGGGGGACAGAAACGTACGAGCAGTACTTC	CASSVGGTETYEQYF	-	TRBV9	TRBJ2-7	TRBD1
TGTGCCAGCAGTTATTTCGGCAGGGGCGATGAGCAGTTCTTC	CASSYFGRGDEQFF	-	TRBV2	TRBJ2-1	-
TGTGCCAGCAGTTACTCGGAGGGTAGCTCCTACAATGAGCAGTTCTTC	CASSYSEGSSYNEQFF	-	TRBV6-5	TRBJ2-1	-
TGTGCCAGCAGCCCGGGGACAGGGCGTGAGCAGTACTTC	CASSPGTGREQYF	-	TRBV5-4	TRBJ2-7	TRBD1
TGTGCCAGCAGTTACCGACGGCGGGGATCGAACACTGAAGCTTTCTTT	CASSYRRRGSNTEAFF	-	TRBV28	TRBJ1-1	-
TGTGCCAGTAGTACCGCAGGGGTAAAGCACACTGAAGCTTTCTTT	CASSTAGVKHTEAFF	-	TRBV19	TRBJ1-1	-
TGCGCCAGCAGCGATCAACTAGCGGGGATCGGGACAGATACGCAGTATTTT	CASSDQLAGIGTDTQYF	-	TRBV5-1	TRBJ2-3	TRBD2
TGTGCCACCCCGGGCAGGGCAAATACTGAAGCTTTCTTT	CATPGRANTEAFF	-	TRBV2	TRBJ1-1	-
TGCGCCAGCAGTGACGGGGGGGAGGCAGATACGCAGTATTTT	CASSDGGEADTQYF	-	TRBV10-1	TRBJ2-3	TRBD2